These 25 T cell receptor beta chains came from one sample sequenced in a study of T cell responses to AZD1222 COVID-19 vaccine. Using immunoSEQ multiplex PCR, the repertoire was profiled, and TCRdb retains in-frame clones only, with some absent. The table includes about 140,000 clones, 80% to 95% detected once. The sample was peripheral blood, taken on day 0 of AZD1222 vaccination. The receptors here all came from an adult in good health.

V is TRBV5-1 and J is TRBJ1-2, with 12 bases identical to TRBD1. This CDR3 contains 14 residues. Germline V CDR1 and CDR2: SGHRS, YFSETQ. With 4 bases clipped from V and 7 bases from J, the junction kept 5 bases outside the gene matches. The CDR3, as DNA: TGCGCCAGCAGCGCCGGGACAGGGGGCCTTGGCTACACCTTC. This codes for CASSAGTGGLGYTF.

The chain has TRBV5-4 and TRBJ2-6; no definite D call. Deletions cut 1 base from V and 2 bases from J, with 4 bases between. CDR3 length: 14 amino acids. Germline V gives CDR1 SGHNT, CDR2 YYREEE (reference sequence). The CDR3 here is CASSLPTGANVLTF. CDR3 DNA sequence: TGTGCCAGCAGCTTGCCGACTGGGGCCAACGTCCTGACTTTC.

The V gene is TRBV5-1, the J gene TRBJ2-1; 11 bases line up with TRBD2. Germline CDR1 SGHRS, CDR2 YFSETQ. This CDR3 comprises 15 residues. The junction had 7 bases not matched to a gene; V was cut back by 4 bases and J by 7 bases. CDR3 coding DNA: TGCGCCAGCAGCCCGGTTAGCGGGGGGGCAAATGAGCAGTTCTTC. Amino acids: CASSPVSGGANEQFF.

The chain couples TRBV5-1 to TRBJ1-5, with D possibly being TRBD1 (5 bases). CDR3 length equals 14 residues. V lost 6 bases and J lost 2, with 12 bases in between. Per the germline V gene, CDR1 is SGHRS and CDR2 is YFSETQ. This CDR3 reads CASIGREGNQPQHF. As DNA, the CDR3 is TGCGCCAGCATAGGCAGGGAAGGCAATCAGCCCCAGCATTTT. The full variable domain, with the rest looked up from reference TRBV5-1 and TRBJ1-5, is KAGVTQTPRYLIKTRGQQVTLSCSPISGHRSVSWYQQTPGQGLQFLFEYFSETQRNKGNFPGRFSGRQFSNSRSEMNVSTLELGDSALYLCASIGREGNQPQHFGDGTRLSIL.

This sequence joins TRBV7-2 and TRBJ2-7; 7 bases are shared with TRBD1. CDR1 and CDR2 from the germline V gene are SGHTA and FQGNSA. This CDR3 has 15 amino acids. Losses at the gene ends were 1 base for V and 2 bases for J; bases not matched to a gene: 5. CDR3: CASSLEGARTYEQYF. Written as DNA, the CDR3 is TGTGCCAGCAGCTTAGAGGGGGCGCGGACCTACGAGCAGTACTTC.

This chain uses TRBV28 with TRBJ2-7; 9 bases match TRBD1. This CDR3 contains 14 residues. Germline-derived CDR1 and CDR2 are MDHEN and SYDVKM. V lost 2 bases to trimming and J lost 5 bases; unmatched junction nucleotides: 4. In DNA form, the CDR3 reads TGTGCCAGCAGTTTAGGGGACAGGGCGGACGAGCAGTACTTC. As protein: CASSLGDRADEQYF.

J is TRBJ2-2 and V is TRBV3-1 (or the pseudogene TRBV3-2); no reliable D call. Trimming pared 2 bases from V and 4 bases from J, leaving 8 bases between. CDR3 size: 14 residues. Germline-derived CDR1 and CDR2 are LGHDT and YNNKEL (reference sequence). In nucleotides, the CDR3 is TGTGCCAGCAGCCAAATTAGGAGCACCGGGGAGCTGTTTTTT. Translation: CASSQIRSTGELFF.

The V call is TRBV9, the J call TRBJ2-3; 13 nucleotides agree with TRBD2. Germline CDR1 and CDR2: SGDLS and YYNGEE. J gave up 2 bases and V 5 bases, and 11 bases lay outside the gene matches. The CDR3 consists of 18 residues. CDR3 in amino acids: CASSLTSGGPISTDTQYF. The DNA of the CDR3 is TGTGCCAGCAGTCTGACTAGCGGGGGGCCGATTTCCACAGATACGCAGTATTTT.

The rearrangement links TRBV10-3 to TRBJ1-5, with 8 nucleotides matching TRBD1. There are 14 residues in the CDR3. Germline loops: CDR1 ENHRY, CDR2 SYGVKD. V gave up 5 bases and J gave up 4 bases; unmatched junction bases: 4. The CDR3 region is CAISNRGVNQPQHF. In DNA form, the CDR3 reads TGTGCCATCAGTAACAGGGGGGTAAATCAGCCCCAGCATTTT.

The chain recombines TRBV9 with TRBJ1-1; D is perhaps TRBD1 (5 bases). Germline V lookup: CDR1 SGDLS, CDR2 YYNGEE. Trimming removed 3 bases from V and 2 bases from J, with 11 bases in between. This CDR3 spans 14 amino acids. The CDR3 loop reads CASSAGDPNTEAFF. DNA for the CDR3: TGTGCCAGCAGCGCCGGGGACCCTAACACTGAAGCTTTCTTT.

This chain links TRBV19 with TRBJ1-2; D not resolved. This CDR3 has 14 amino acids. CDR1 LNHDA and CDR2 SQIVND come from the germline V gene (reference sequence). V was pared by 7 bases and J by 7 bases, with 19 bases between. Written as DNA, the CDR3 is TGTGCCAGTATGGCACTCGACCCCGCGTTTGGCTACACCTTC. Residues: CASMALDPAFGYTF.

This clone has a single count. The rearrangement joins TRBV5-1 to TRBJ1-4; D might be TRBD1 (5 bases). Germline-derived CDR1 and CDR2 are SGHRS and YFSETQ. CDR3 length equals 13 residues. V lost 7 bases and J 1 base, leaving 8 bases between the germline ends. DNA of the CDR3: TGCGCCAGCGCGCAGGGAACTAATGAAAAACTGTTTTTT. This gives the protein CASAQGTNEKLFF. Variable domain in full (rest from reference TRBV5-1 and TRBJ1-4): KAGVTQTPRYLIKTRGQQVTLSCSPISGHRSVSWYQQTPGQGLQFLFEYFSETQRNKGNFPGRFSGRQFSNSRSEMNVSTLELGDSALYLCASAQGTNEKLFFGSGTQLSVL.

The chain recombines TRBV5-5 with TRBJ2-7, with a possible D match to TRBD2 (6 bases). Germline assignment: CDR1 SGHKS and CDR2 YYEKEE (reference sequence). V lost 1 base to trimming and J lost 1 base, with 15 bases between them. This CDR3 is built from 16 residues. CDR3 sequence (DNA): TGTGCCAGCAGCTTGCGATGGGGGACTGATTCCTACGAGCAGTACTTC. This codes for CASSLRWGTDSYEQYF.

As DNA, the CDR3 is TGTGCCACCGGAAGAGCGGGCCTAAATGAGCAGTTCTTC. Translating gives CATGRAGLNEQFF. This chain links TRBV24-1 with TRBJ2-1; a weak D match, TRBD2 (6 bases). Trimming stripped 9 bases from V and 7 bases from J, with 15 bases between. CDR3 length equals 13 residues. CDR1 and CDR2 from the germline V gene are KGHDR and SFDVKD.

The chain recombines TRBV11-3 with TRBJ2-7; 8 positions match TRBD2. The CDR3 consists of 14 residues. The germline gives CDR1 SGHNT, CDR2 YENEEA. Trimming removed 4 bases from V and 2 bases from J; junction bases left unmatched: 4. The DNA of the CDR3 is TGTGCCAGCAGCTCGACGGGGGGGGCCTACGAGCAGTACTTC. The encoded protein is CASSSTGGAYEQYF.

This clone was recorded only once. The chain uses TRBV28 and TRBJ1-6; no reliable D call. The length of the CDR3 is 13 residues. Trimming shortened V by 1 base and J by 7 bases, and 5 bases separated the two germline ends. Germline V gives CDR1 MDHEN, CDR2 SYDVKM. The CDR3: CASSLSPNSPLHF. In DNA form, the CDR3 reads TGTGCCAGCAGTTTATCCCCAAATTCACCCCTCCACTTT.

Comments on this clone: Distinct nucleotide sequences in the sample also encode this CDR3. The chain joins TRBV5-1 to TRBJ1-4; D may be TRBD1 (6 bases). The CDR3 covers 15 residues. Trimming pared 0 bases from V and 7 bases from J, leaving 13 bases between. CDR1 is SGHRS and CDR2 is YFSETQ in the germline V gene. CDR3 loop: CASSLAGTLGEKLFF. The CDR3 region has the DNA TGCGCCAGCAGCTTGGCAGGGACACTTGGTGAAAAACTGTTTTTT.

This chain joins TRBV11-3 and TRBJ2-1; 10 nucleotides match TRBD2. V lost 0 bases to trimming and J lost 9 bases; unmatched junction nucleotides: 8. The CDR3 is 16 residues long. Germline V gene sequence: CDR1 SGHNT, CDR2 YENEEA. CDR3 loop: CASSLDGLAGVGEQFF. Written as DNA, the CDR3 is TGTGCCAGCAGCTTAGATGGCCTAGCGGGAGTAGGTGAGCAGTTCTTC.

V and J are TRBV20-1 and TRBJ2-5; TRBD2 aligns across 8 bases. The CDR3 runs 14 residues. The V gene end was trimmed by 3 bases and the J gene end by 2 bases; junction bases not matched to a gene: 5. Per germline, CDR1 DFQATT and CDR2 SNEGSKA (reference sequence). In DNA, the CDR3 is TGCAGTGCTAGTGGCGGGGGGTTTCAAGAGACCCAGTACTTC. This codes for CSASGGGFQETQYF.

The rearrangement joins TRBV30 to TRBJ2-2, with D possibly TRBD2 on 5 matching bases. The V end lost 2 bases, the J end lost 5 bases, and 12 bases lay between the germline ends. This CDR3 is built from 14 residues. Germline V lookup: CDR1 GTSNPN, CDR2 SVGIG (reference sequence). CDR3 sequence (DNA): TGTGCCTGGAGTAGCGGAGATTGGACCGGGGAGCTGTTTTTT. Amino acids: CAWSSGDWTGELFF. The complete variable domain, with remaining parts taken from reference TRBV30 and TRBJ2-2, reads SQTIHQWPATLVQPVGSPLSLECTVEGTSNPNLYWYRQAAGRGLQLLFYSVGIGQISSEVPQNLSASRPQDRQFILSSKKLLLSDSGFYLCAWSSGDWTGELFFGEGSRLTVL.

The chain employs TRBV4-3 and TRBJ1-2; D not certain. Looked up from germline, CDR1 is LGHNA and CDR2 is YSLEER. Trimming pared 0 bases from V and 3 bases from J, leaving 17 bases between. The length of the CDR3 is 17 residues. The CDR3 region is CASSQDLKRAYDYGYTF. CDR3 nucleotides: TGCGCCAGCAGCCAAGATTTGAAGAGGGCTTATGACTATGGCTACACCTTC.

The rearrangement joins TRBV12-5 to TRBJ1-5, with 7 bases lining up with TRBD1. CDR1 is LGHNT and CDR2 is FRNRAP in the germline V gene. The CDR3 runs to 14 residues. Germline trimming cut 6 bases from V and 5 bases from J; bases unmatched to any gene: 7. The CDR3 sequence: CASGPGTVYQPQHF. The CDR3 bases are TGTGCTAGTGGGCCTGGGACAGTTTATCAGCCCCAGCATTTT.

This chain joins TRBV7-9 and TRBJ2-1; D is perhaps TRBD1 (5 bases). V gave up 10 bases and J gave up 10 bases, with 11 bases separating them. The CDR3 sequence is 10 residues long. Looked up from germline, CDR1 is SEHNR and CDR2 is FQNEAQ (reference sequence). The CDR3 loop reads CATRQLEQFF. The DNA of the CDR3 is TGTGCCACACGACAGCTGGAGCAGTTCTTC.

This clone was recorded once. The genes are TRBV5-1 and TRBJ2-6; possible D gene TRBD1, 6 bases. V was clipped by 2 bases and J by 0 bases, with 12 bases between them. CDR1 is SGHRS and CDR2 is YFSETQ in the germline V gene. The CDR3 is 17 amino acids. CDR3 sequence reads: CASSLGWTASGANVLTF. The DNA for the CDR3 is TGCGCCAGCAGCTTAGGGTGGACAGCCTCTGGGGCCAACGTCCTGACTTTC.

The chain links TRBV6-1 to TRBJ1-1, with unresolved D. CDR3 length: 12 amino acids. The V gene's germline CDR1 is MNHNS and CDR2 SASEGT. The ends were cut back, 4 bases at V and 1 base at J, with 4 bases in the middle. The CDR3 region has the DNA TGTGCCAGCAGTGGACCGAACACTGAAGCTTTCTTT. Translating gives CASSGPNTEAFF.